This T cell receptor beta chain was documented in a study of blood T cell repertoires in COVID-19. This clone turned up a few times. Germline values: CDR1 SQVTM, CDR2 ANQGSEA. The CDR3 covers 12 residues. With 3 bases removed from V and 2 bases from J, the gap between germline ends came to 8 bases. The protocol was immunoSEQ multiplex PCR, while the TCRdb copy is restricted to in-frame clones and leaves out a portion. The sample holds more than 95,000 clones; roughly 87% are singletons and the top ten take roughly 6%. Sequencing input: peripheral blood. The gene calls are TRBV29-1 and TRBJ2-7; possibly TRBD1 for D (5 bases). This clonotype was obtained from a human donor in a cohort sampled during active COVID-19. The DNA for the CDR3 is TGCAGCGTTGACGCAGGGCCCTACGAGCAGTACTTC. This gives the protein CSVDAGPYEQYF.